The rows below give T cell receptor beta chains drawn from one sample of a study of regulatory T cells in long-lasting Graves disease. TCRdb independently ran MiXCR on the multiplex PCR reads; one entry per CDR3 protein. The sample includes about 450,000 distinct CDR3 sequences, around 22% of them seen just once. Sequenced here: peripheral blood mononuclear cells (PBMCs), sampled when the disease was refractory, from a patient treated with antithyroid drugs. The receptors here all came from a female donor with Graves disease. Each CDR3 is given with its conserved first and last residue. Fields, in order: J gene, CDR3 length, D gene, clone size, V gene, CDR3 DNA, CDR3 protein. The D gene is left open where the match is weak. The size entry is marked missing in some rows and otherwise reads once, few, many or a size class.

TRBJ2-3,18,NA,few,TRBV6-1,TGTGCCAGCAGCGAGTATGATTACCGCTACGCCTTCACAGATACGCAGTATTTT,CASSEYDYRYAFTDTQYF
TRBJ2-7,15,NA,NA,TRBV14,TGTGCCAGCAGCCAGGAGGCTCCGGGAGTGGGTGAGCAGTACTTC,CASSQEAPGVGEQYF
TRBJ2-1,16,NA,NA,TRBV7-9,TGTGCCAGCAGCATGTTCAGCGGTTCTTCCTACAATGAGCAGTTCTTC,CASSMFSGSSYNEQFF
TRBJ2-5,16,TRBD1,many,TRBV29-1,TGCAGCGTCAAACCACTTCGGACAGGGGGCCGTGAGACCCAGTACTTC,CSVKPLRTGGRETQYF
TRBJ2-6,17,NA,few,TRBV19,TGTGCCAGTAGTATTTTTGGCAGGCCGTCTGGGGCCAACGTCCTGACTTTC,CASSIFGRPSGANVLTF
TRBJ2-2,13,NA,NA,TRBV30,TGTGCCTGGAGTGACAGGTCGTCCGGGGAGCTGTTTTTT,CAWSDRSSGELFF
TRBJ2-1,16,NA,NA,TRBV12-3/TRBV12-4,TGTGCCAGCAGTGTTCTGCTAGGGACCGACTACAATGAGCAGTTCTTC,CASSVLLGTDYNEQFF
TRBJ1-6,15,TRBD1,few,TRBV20-1,TGCAGTGCTAGATCGAGACAGGGGGTTGATTCACCCCTCCACTTT,CSARSRQGVDSPLHF
TRBJ2-5,14,TRBD1,NA,TRBV20-1,TGCAGTGCTAGGGGACAGGGGGGGAGAGAGACCCAGTACTTC,CSARGQGGRETQYF
TRBJ1-2,14,NA,many,TRBV29-1,TGCAGCGCCGCTTTGACAGCTAGAAACTATGGCTACACCTTC,CSAALTARNYGYTF
TRBJ1-4,14,TRBD1,NA,TRBV7-2,TGTGCCAGCAGCCGACAGGGAAGAAATGAAAAACTGTTTTTT,CASSRQGRNEKLFF
TRBJ2-7,12,NA,NA,TRBV20-1,TGCAGTGCTCAGCGGAACACCTACGAGCAGTACTTC,CSAQRNTYEQYF
TRBJ1-1,14,NA,many,TRBV6-5,TGTGCCAGCAGTTACGATCCCAGGAACACTGAAGCTTTCTTT,CASSYDPRNTEAFF
TRBJ1-6,14,TRBD1,many,TRBV12-3/TRBV12-4,TGTGCCAGCAGTTCATACAGGGGCGGGTCACCCCTCCACTTT,CASSSYRGGSPLHF
TRBJ1-3,14,NA,NA,TRBV6-1,TGTGCCAGCACCGACCCCCGGACTGGAAACACCATATATTTT,CASTDPRTGNTIYF
TRBJ1-1,13,NA,NA,TRBV6-9,TGTGCCAGCAGTTACATGAGGGGGGCTGAAGCTTTCTTT,CASSYMRGAEAFF